The source of this TCR beta chain is a study of T cell responses to AZD1222 COVID-19 vaccine. Study-level findings and limits: Reportedly, nearly half of unique spike TCRs recognized epitopes outside B.1.351/B.1.1.7 mutations. Only after the peak T cell response were repertoires sampled.

Trimming removed 1 base from V and 13 bases from J; junction bases left unmatched: 6. This CDR3 comprises 14 residues. Germline assignment: CDR1 SGHVS and CDR2 FQNEAQ. Here immunoSEQ multiplex PCR was the method, and the copy in TCRdb shows in-frame clones only, minus some. This table holds about 100,000 clones, approximately 90% found once. The table lists this clone with a count of one. Antigen: not known. The clonotype comes from an adult in good health. Sequenced here: peripheral blood, sampled on day 0 of AZD1222 vaccination. The chain links TRBV7-8 to TRBJ2-1; 11 nucleotides align to TRBD2. CDR3 DNA: TGTGCCAGCAGCTTAGATGGTAGCGGGAGGGCCCAGTTCTTC. This codes for CASSLDGSGRAQFF.